Detailed here is one TCR beta chain. Its antigen is currently not known. Base qualities are missing; no much larger clone stands one base away. The cohort was made up of approximately 700 healthy bone marrow donors. Cohort members were all nominally healthy when sampled, although unrecorded immune exposures were likely present. The donor was CMV seropositive and belonged to the group of 250 to 300 seropositive cohort members. A peripheral blood sample was collected from each donor, and TCR beta sequencing was performed on peripheral blood mononuclear cells. The Qiagen DNeasy Blood Extraction Kit was used to extract genomic DNA from the blood cell samples. From a lookup of the germline V gene, CDR1 and CDR2 are SGHNT and YENEEA. The CDR3 has 15 amino acids, counting the end cysteine and phenylalanine. Kept here is only the CDR3 DNA, which spans 45 bases and is read in frame from base 1. Compared with germline, V lacks 5 bases and J lacks 7 bases; bases without a gene match: 6.

Library preparation used the immunoSEQ multiplex PCR assay. A mixture of 60 forward primers for TCR Vbeta segments and 13 reverse primers for TCR Jbeta segments was used in the multiplex PCR. Amplification of the CDR3 region of rearranged TCR beta genes was performed with a multiplex PCR assay on genomic DNA. The amplified TCR beta libraries were sequenced on the Illumina HiSeq System as 87-base-pair reads. As for the original processing: A later analysis counted some 80 million unique TCR beta chains across the 666 repertoires, and 9 million to 14 million of these chains were shared by at least two donors. To remove PCR and sequencing errors, raw reads were error-corrected and collapsed into unique sequences using a nearest-neighbor algorithm that merged closely related sequences. V, D and J gene segments were assigned by aligning CDR3 sequences to IMGT reference sequences. For a sequence to be retained, a match of at least six nucleotides to both a V gene segment and a J gene segment was required. A rearrangement was called productive if the CDR3 had no stop codons and remained in frame with V and J, and every other rearrangement was called non-productive. Following IMGT convention, CDR3 was defined as the stretch from the second conserved V-encoded cysteine up to the conserved J-encoded phenylalanine. The earlier analysis of 500 to 600 of the donors excluded sequences that lacked an unambiguous match to a single V gene segment. An earlier analysis of several hundred of the donors classified V segments as functional when productive rearrangements were above 56.7% and as segregating when the standard deviation between donors was above 5%. A statistical classification framework was built for diagnosing cytomegalovirus status from the catalog of TCR beta chain sequences. In a later analysis, TCR nucleotide sequences were compared against IMGT/GENE-DB human TR gene sequences so that V and J genes could be assigned. A later analysis assigned CDR3 sequences and most-parsimonious VDJ recombination scenarios with the TCRdist pipeline. In a later analysis, every TCR beta chain was defined by the combination of its CDR3 amino acid sequence and its V-gene family, and reads without a unique V-gene family were dropped. To address suspected cross-contamination and a sequencing artifact, a later analysis removed some 620 highly shared, low-generation-probability nucleotide sequences. In a later analysis, a clonal expansion index for each public chain was calculated from normalized within-repertoire ranks of inferred template counts. In a later analysis, generation probabilities were computed with a VDJ recombination model fitted to out-of-frame rearrangements, and the resulting probabilities were checked against IGoR. Hypergeometric tests were used in a later analysis to score TCR-TCR, TCR-HLA and TCR-CMV co-occurrence, with a repertoire-size bias correction applied to the TCR pairs. A later analysis estimated false discovery rates by permuting HLA or CMV assignments 20 times. In a later analysis, co-occurring TCRs were grouped using DBSCAN, with TCRdist sequence similarity added in when clustering inside HLA-allele-positive subsets. Repertoires with fewer than 30,000 or more than 120,000 public chains were left out of co-occurrence clustering, as were about five repertoires with anomalous nucleotide sharing. Not all clones reach the TCRdb copy of this immuneACCESS table, which keeps in-frame sequences only. Checked studies attribute under half of the gap to unresolved V genes and leave the rest unexplained. V and J calls and clone size are copied from that table; D and trimming were computed from the DNA. This sample is represented by about 130,000 clones; 74% of them were singletons. The top ten clonotypes cover approximately 3.9% of the sample.

The source of the sample is a study of cytomegalovirus exposure and HLA in healthy donors (dated by TCRdb to about 2017). Study-level background: In an earlier analysis of 587 of the donors, approximately 300 Gb of sequence data and 90 million to 130 million unique TCR beta sequences from 180 million or so T cells were reported. Donor age, sex, ethnicity and CMV serostatus were collected together with the repertoire data. About 280 gigabases of sequencing data and roughly 81 million unique TCR sequences made up an early release that covered 500 to 700 HLA-typed donors. Both class I and class II loci were covered by HLA typing, at four-digit resolution. Rather than drawing on any new phenotypic data, the later analysis identified candidate immune exposures from TCR beta sequences and the way those sequences occurred across donors. Using immunosequencing, the study profiled T cell repertoires from fewer than 850 subjects and related those repertoires to cytomegalovirus serostatus. The study aimed to test whether signatures of past pathogen exposure could be identified by cataloging public T cell receptors. Genome-wide SNP genotypes for about 55% of the roughly 670 donors were used in a later genetic analysis, which treated that subset as a discovery cohort. The genetic ancestry cluster associated with self-reported Caucasian donors included over 65% of the approximately 400 genotyped donors. In addition to the first cohort of about 650 subjects, a separate validation cohort of about 120 different subjects was used. Every discovery cohort repertoire had been produced on one sequencing platform. Because of strong linkage in the cohort, roughly five DR-DQ haplotypes were treated as single units for association and clustering. An earlier analysis of roughly 600 of the donors used high-throughput TCR beta sequencing to judge whether each TCR beta V gene segment behaved as functional or pseudogenic. Among 300 to 500 genotyped donors of the cohort, an average of roughly 230,000 unique TCR beta nucleotide sequences was sequenced per donor, of which about 18% were non-productive. To predict cytomegalovirus infection status, the study combined high-throughput TCR immunosequencing, statistical association of individual TCRs with disease status, and machine learning. A later analysis re-analyzed previously published TCR beta repertoires from 500 to 700 donors and added high-resolution HLA genotyping to study TCR occurrence patterns. Typing coverage varied by locus: 629-630 donors for A, B, C, DRB1 and DQB1; approximately 500 for DQA1; more than 600 for DPA1; under 490 for DPB1. Beyond this particular receptor, the publication reports: HLA typing was unavailable for some donors at each locus, so association tests used only the typed subset. A later analysis reported that several top co-occurrence clusters appeared linked to parvovirus B19, influenza, CMV and Epstein-Barr virus. A later genetic analysis associated a missense DCLRE1C variant with V-gene and J-gene trimming of TCR beta chains, and an independent cohort replicated the association. Three of the identified cytomegalovirus-associated TCR beta chains were confirmed in vitro to be specific for cytomegalovirus antigens. Most TCR sequences were observed very rarely across donors, whereas some public TCRs were present in many individuals. For the cohort, immune exposure information was limited to CMV serostatus. When HLA alleles, especially DR and DQ, strongly co-occurred, attributing TCR associations to individual alleles was difficult. The 87-base-pair reads could not distinguish some IMGT-functional V segments, including TRBV6-2 and TRBV6-3, so those segments were excluded. Broadly in line with IMGT annotations, most TCR beta V segments showed up in productive rearrangements about 90% or about 30% of the time in an earlier analysis of a few hundred of the donors. A group of highly shared sequence variants was considered likely to be a technical artifact of the sequencing pipeline. A further reported finding was that TCR beta sequences accurately predicted the HLA-A and HLA-B alleles for most subjects in the first cohort. In a later analysis, HLA-associated TCR beta chains showed more clonal expansion and lower generation probabilities than non-associated chains that were equally common. Sequencing depth was assumed to be roughly uniform across donors in the presence/absence analyses, though that assumption may not hold. A later analysis found that TCR association rates varied across HLA loci, with DRB1 alleles showing the most associated TCRs and HLA-C alleles the fewest. Because counts were too low, some 17 rarely observed V segments, including chromosome 9 orphons, were excluded from the earlier analysis of 587 of the donors. Correlated functional status among segregating V segments might be attributable to linkage disequilibrium, but an unknown experimental factor could not be ruled out. According to a later genetic analysis, donors in an Asian-associated ancestry cluster had fewer N-insertions in productive TCRs than the approximately 700-donor mean. In a later analysis, most CMV-associated TCR beta chains were found to appear HLA-restricted, with HLA associations seemingly driven largely by CMV exposure. This cohort had only TCR beta chains sequenced, and the lack of alpha or paired-chain data limited which features could be detected. At a false discovery rate of 0.05, a later analysis linked fewer than 20,000 TCR beta sequences to specific HLA alleles. In the study, around 150 TCR beta chains were listed as associated with cytomegalovirus. The authors suggested that the approach could potentially be extended to other disease states and immunological phenotypes. Cytomegalovirus status was reported to be diagnosed by the classifier with high specificity and sensitivity in both the original and validation cohorts.

This sequence originates from a man aged 40-49 years in good health and CMV-seropositive. The sample consisted of PBMCs. The chain is made from TRBV11-3 and TRBJ2-1; 12 middle bases align to TRBD2. The CDR3 amino acid sequence is: CASSPTSGSGNEQFF. The nucleotide sequence reads TGTGCCAGCAGCCCGACTAGCGGGAGTGGGAATGAGCAGTTCTTC.